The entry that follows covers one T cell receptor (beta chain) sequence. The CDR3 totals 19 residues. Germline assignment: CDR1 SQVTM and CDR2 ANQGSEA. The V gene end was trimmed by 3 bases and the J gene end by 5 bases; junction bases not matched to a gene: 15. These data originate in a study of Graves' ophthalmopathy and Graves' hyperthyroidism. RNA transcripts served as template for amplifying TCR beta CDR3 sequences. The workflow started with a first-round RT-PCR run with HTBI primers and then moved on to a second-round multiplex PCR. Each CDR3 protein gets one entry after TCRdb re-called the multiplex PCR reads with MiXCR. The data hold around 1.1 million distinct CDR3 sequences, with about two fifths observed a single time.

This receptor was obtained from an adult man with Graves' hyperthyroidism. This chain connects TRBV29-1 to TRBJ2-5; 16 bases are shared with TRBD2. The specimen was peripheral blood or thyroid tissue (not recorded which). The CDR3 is CSVDLGTSGRALVVETQYF. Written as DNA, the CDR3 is TGCAGCGTTGACCTGGGGACTAGCGGGAGGGCTTTGGTTGTGGAGACCCAGTACTTC.